This T cell receptor (beta chain) originates from a study of post-analysis software for immune sequencing data. This clonotype appeared a few times. The antigen is unknown. The CDR3 spans 14 residues. Germline V gene lookup returns CDR1 PRHDT and CDR2 FYEKMQ (reference sequence). V lost 6 bases, J lost 5 bases, and 3 bases stayed unmatched. Unique molecular identifiers were built into the TCR beta cDNA libraries. TCRdb called the PCR reads again in MiXCR, with one record for every CDR3 protein. Altogether fewer than 850,000 distinct CDR3 sequences are present, roughly 29% being singletons, with the ten largest covering approximately 0.55%. General observations from the study: The five TRBV segments detected at higher frequency in patients than in controls included TRBV5-6, TRBV5-1 and TRBV20-1.

What was sequenced was blood. This sequence was found in a girl aged 5-17 years with multiple sclerosis. This chain uses TRBV13 with TRBJ2-7; TRBD2 agrees at 14 bases. The CDR3 here is CASRRGLAGDEQYF. Here the CDR3 DNA reads TGTGCCAGCAGGCGGGGACTAGCGGGAGACGAGCAGTACTTC.